The rows below give T cell receptor beta chains drawn from one sample of a study of blood T cell repertoires in COVID-19. The data were produced by immunoSEQ multiplex PCR, yet TCRdb's version contains in-frame clones alone and is incomplete. The table shows 200,000 to 250,000 clones, with around 88% occurring only once. The sample taken for sequencing was peripheral blood. These receptors all stem from a man in his late teens or twenties with active or convalescent COVID-19. CDR3s include the opening cysteine and the closing phenylalanine or tryptophan. Each record gives: clone size, V gene, J gene, D gene, CDR3 protein, CDR3 DNA. The D gene is left open where the match is weak. Rows give clone size only sometimes, using once, few, many, or a class for an expanded clone.

abundance: NA
v_gene: TRBV11-2
j_gene: TRBJ2-5
d_gene: TRBD2
CDR3aa: CASSLAGGGVETQYF
CDR3nt: TGTGCCAGCAGCTTGGCGGGGGGCGGCGTGGAGACCCAGTACTTC

abundance: NA
v_gene: TRBV11-2
j_gene: TRBJ2-7
d_gene: NA
CDR3aa: CASSLDRVPEYEQYF
CDR3nt: TGTGCCAGCAGCTTAGACCGGGTCCCAGAGTACGAGCAGTACTTC

abundance: NA
v_gene: TRBV10-2
j_gene: TRBJ1-6
d_gene: TRBD1
CDR3aa: CASSGELRTGPGFSSYNSPLHF
CDR3nt: TGCGCCAGCAGTGGGGAACTCAGGACAGGACCAGGATTCAGCTCCTATAATTCACCCCTCCACTTT

abundance: NA
v_gene: TRBV7-9
j_gene: TRBJ1-2
d_gene: TRBD1
CDR3aa: CASSSPPDRGDYGYTF
CDR3nt: TGTGCCAGCAGCTCCCCCCCCGACAGGGGGGACTATGGCTACACCTTC

abundance: NA
v_gene: TRBV11-2
j_gene: TRBJ1-6
d_gene: NA
CDR3aa: CASSLRREGNSPLHF
CDR3nt: TGTGCCAGCAGCTTACGCAGGGAGGGGAATTCACCCCTCCACTTT

abundance: few
v_gene: TRBV24-1
j_gene: TRBJ2-7
d_gene: NA
CDR3aa: CATSDSYEQYF
CDR3nt: TGTGCCACCAGTGACAGCTACGAGCAGTACTTC

abundance: NA
v_gene: TRBV9
j_gene: TRBJ2-1
d_gene: NA
CDR3aa: CASSAWDSGVHEQFF
CDR3nt: TGTGCCAGCAGCGCCTGGGACTCAGGTGTCCATGAGCAGTTCTTC

abundance: NA
v_gene: TRBV7-9
j_gene: TRBJ1-1
d_gene: NA
CDR3aa: CASSPTAGKAFF
CDR3nt: TGTGCCAGCAGTCCCACGGCAGGGAAAGCTTTCTTT

abundance: NA
v_gene: TRBV19
j_gene: TRBJ1-6
d_gene: NA
CDR3aa: CASSLDRAPLHF
CDR3nt: TGTGCCAGTAGTTTGGATCGGGCACCCCTCCACTTT

abundance: once
v_gene: TRBV6-5
j_gene: TRBJ1-2
d_gene: NA
CDR3aa: CATSVSSNYGYTF
CDR3nt: TGTGCCACCTCCGTGAGCTCTAACTATGGCTACACCTTC

abundance: NA
v_gene: TRBV11-2
j_gene: TRBJ1-1
d_gene: NA
CDR3aa: CASSFGNVKNTEAFF
CDR3nt: TGTGCCAGCAGCTTCGGGAATGTGAAGAACACTGAAGCTTTCTTT

abundance: NA
v_gene: TRBV9
j_gene: TRBJ2-1
d_gene: TRBD2
CDR3aa: CASRPGTSGNEQFF
CDR3nt: TGTGCCAGCAGACCCGGGACTAGCGGCAATGAGCAGTTCTTC

abundance: NA
v_gene: TRBV6-5
j_gene: TRBJ2-5
d_gene: NA
CDR3aa: CASRLAGPETQYF
CDR3nt: TGTGCCAGCAGGTTGGCGGGGCCGGAGACCCAGTACTTC

abundance: NA
v_gene: TRBV4-1
j_gene: TRBJ2-7
d_gene: NA
CDR3aa: CASSQDRGGAYEQYF
CDR3nt: TGCGCCAGCAGCCAAGATCGCGGGGGCGCGTACGAGCAGTACTTC

abundance: NA
v_gene: TRBV19
j_gene: TRBJ1-1
d_gene: NA
CDR3aa: CASSIPLGGTEAFF
CDR3nt: TGTGCCAGTAGTATCCCACTCGGAGGCACTGAAGCTTTCTTT

abundance: NA
v_gene: TRBV4-2
j_gene: TRBJ2-1
d_gene: TRBD2
CDR3aa: CASSHPSGSYNEQFF
CDR3nt: TGTGCCAGCAGCCATCCTAGCGGCTCCTACAATGAGCAGTTCTTC

abundance: NA
v_gene: TRBV5-4
j_gene: TRBJ2-5
d_gene: NA
CDR3aa: CASSLSGRKETQYF
CDR3nt: TGTGCCAGCAGCTTATCCGGGAGAAAAGAGACCCAGTACTTC

abundance: few
v_gene: TRBV5-1
j_gene: TRBJ2-7
d_gene: TRBD1
CDR3aa: CASSPGTGGANPLSYEQYF
CDR3nt: TGCGCCAGCAGCCCCGGGACAGGGGGCGCGAACCCCCTCTCCTACGAGCAGTACTTC

abundance: NA
v_gene: TRBV10-3
j_gene: TRBJ1-6
d_gene: NA
CDR3aa: CATRGGSRSSYNSPLHF
CDR3nt: TGTGCCACCAGGGGAGGGAGTAGGAGCTCCTATAATTCACCCCTCCACTTT

abundance: NA
v_gene: TRBV6-4
j_gene: TRBJ2-7
d_gene: TRBD1
CDR3aa: CASSAAGGSYEQYF
CDR3nt: TGTGCCAGCAGTGCGGCAGGGGGCTCCTACGAGCAGTACTTC

abundance: NA
v_gene: TRBV5-4
j_gene: TRBJ1-1
d_gene: NA
CDR3aa: CASSLDGTEAFF
CDR3nt: TGTGCCAGCAGCTTGGACGGCACTGAAGCTTTCTTT

abundance: NA
v_gene: TRBV3-1/TRBV3-2
j_gene: TRBJ2-1
d_gene: TRBD2
CDR3aa: CASSQESLAGGYNEQFF
CDR3nt: TGTGCCAGCAGCCAAGAGTCCCTAGCGGGAGGGTACAATGAGCAGTTCTTC

abundance: NA
v_gene: TRBV2
j_gene: TRBJ1-2
d_gene: NA
CDR3aa: CASSVPTKGHYGYTF
CDR3nt: TGTGCCAGCAGTGTCCCCACAAAGGGGCACTATGGCTACACCTTC

abundance: NA
v_gene: TRBV19
j_gene: TRBJ1-1
d_gene: TRBD1
CDR3aa: CASSMWTGGATEAFF
CDR3nt: TGTGCCAGTAGTATGTGGACAGGAGGGGCCACTGAAGCTTTCTTT

abundance: NA
v_gene: TRBV4-1
j_gene: TRBJ1-3
d_gene: NA
CDR3aa: CASSQGGVQGTSGNTIYF
CDR3nt: TGCGCCAGCAGCCAGGGTGGGGTGCAGGGGACGTCTGGAAACACCATATATTTT

abundance: NA
v_gene: TRBV7-7
j_gene: TRBJ2-3
d_gene: TRBD2
CDR3aa: CASSLGLAGSTDTQYF
CDR3nt: TGTGCCAGCAGCTTAGGACTAGCGGGTAGCACAGATACGCAGTATTTT

abundance: NA
v_gene: TRBV3-1/TRBV3-2
j_gene: TRBJ1-1
d_gene: NA
CDR3aa: CASNGGASTEAFF
CDR3nt: TGTGCCAGCAATGGGGGCGCGAGCACTGAAGCTTTCTTT

abundance: once
v_gene: TRBV29-1
j_gene: TRBJ2-5
d_gene: NA
CDR3aa: CSGGTAPETQYF
CDR3nt: TGCAGCGGGGGAACAGCCCCCGAGACCCAGTACTTC

abundance: NA
v_gene: TRBV6-4
j_gene: TRBJ1-1
d_gene: NA
CDR3aa: CASRREINTEAFF
CDR3nt: TGTGCCAGCAGACGGGAAATCAACACTGAAGCTTTCTTT

abundance: NA
v_gene: TRBV27
j_gene: TRBJ1-2
d_gene: TRBD1
CDR3aa: CASSPMTGNYGYTF
CDR3nt: TGTGCCAGCAGTCCCATGACAGGGAACTATGGCTACACCTTC

abundance: NA
v_gene: TRBV13
j_gene: TRBJ2-7
d_gene: NA
CDR3aa: CASSSTGRPYEQYF
CDR3nt: TGTGCCAGCAGCTCGACAGGGAGGCCCTACGAGCAGTACTTC

abundance: NA
v_gene: TRBV19
j_gene: TRBJ1-1
d_gene: TRBD1
CDR3aa: CASNGQGGTEAFF
CDR3nt: TGTGCCAGTAATGGACAGGGAGGCACTGAAGCTTTCTTT

abundance: NA
v_gene: TRBV30
j_gene: TRBJ1-5
d_gene: NA
CDR3aa: CAWSHFGGGYSNQPQHF
CDR3nt: TGTGCCTGGAGCCACTTTGGGGGGGGATATAGCAATCAGCCCCAGCATTTT

abundance: NA
v_gene: TRBV5-1
j_gene: TRBJ2-1
d_gene: NA
CDR3aa: CASSFPGRAAYNEQFF
CDR3nt: TGCGCCAGCAGCTTTCCCGGCAGGGCCGCCTACAATGAGCAGTTCTTC

abundance: NA
v_gene: TRBV30
j_gene: TRBJ1-2
d_gene: TRBD1
CDR3aa: CASLQGARGYTF
CDR3nt: TGTGCCTCTTTACAGGGGGCGCGGGGCTACACCTTC

abundance: NA
v_gene: TRBV5-1
j_gene: TRBJ2-7
d_gene: TRBD1
CDR3aa: CASRTGTGVAYEQYF
CDR3nt: TGCGCCAGCAGGACTGGGACAGGGGTCGCCTACGAGCAGTACTTC

abundance: NA
v_gene: TRBV11-3
j_gene: TRBJ1-1
d_gene: TRBD1
CDR3aa: CASSPGTGANTEAFF
CDR3nt: TGTGCCAGCAGCCCCGGGACAGGTGCGAACACTGAAGCTTTCTTT

abundance: once
v_gene: TRBV24-1
j_gene: TRBJ2-3
d_gene: TRBD1
CDR3aa: CATSGTGGTDTQYF
CDR3nt: TGTGCCACCTCCGGGACAGGGGGCACAGATACGCAGTATTTT

abundance: NA
v_gene: TRBV7-8
j_gene: TRBJ1-1
d_gene: NA
CDR3aa: CASSLFRTAEEAFF
CDR3nt: TGTGCCAGCAGCTTATTTAGGACAGCCGAAGAAGCTTTCTTT

abundance: NA
v_gene: TRBV3-1/TRBV3-2
j_gene: TRBJ2-7
d_gene: NA
CDR3aa: CASSQAGPAEQYF
CDR3nt: TGTGCCAGCAGCCAAGCTGGCCCCGCCGAGCAGTACTTC

abundance: NA
v_gene: TRBV5-1
j_gene: TRBJ1-2
d_gene: NA
CDR3aa: CASSFDGANYGYTF
CDR3nt: TGCGCCAGCAGCTTCGACGGAGCTAACTATGGCTACACCTTC

abundance: NA
v_gene: TRBV7-9
j_gene: TRBJ2-5
d_gene: TRBD2
CDR3aa: CASSPPGLAGETQYF
CDR3nt: TGTGCCAGCAGCCCACCCGGACTAGCGGGAGAGACCCAGTACTTC

abundance: NA
v_gene: TRBV25-1
j_gene: TRBJ2-1
d_gene: NA
CDR3aa: CASSHSGGRAVNEQFF
CDR3nt: TGTGCCAGCAGTCACAGCGGAGGGCGGGCGGTCAATGAGCAGTTCTTC

abundance: NA
v_gene: TRBV7-6
j_gene: TRBJ1-4
d_gene: TRBD1
CDR3aa: CASSLGDRGREKLFF
CDR3nt: TGTGCCAGCAGCCTTGGGGACAGGGGCCGGGAAAAACTGTTTTTT

abundance: NA
v_gene: TRBV29-1
j_gene: TRBJ2-7
d_gene: NA
CDR3aa: CSVSAASSGEQYF
CDR3nt: TGCAGCGTTTCAGCAGCCTCCTCGGGCGAGCAGTACTTC

abundance: NA
v_gene: TRBV7-2
j_gene: TRBJ1-1
d_gene: TRBD1
CDR3aa: CASSKDRGRNTEAFF
CDR3nt: TGTGCCAGCAGCAAAGACAGGGGGCGGAACACTGAAGCTTTCTTT

abundance: once
v_gene: TRBV24-1
j_gene: TRBJ1-4
d_gene: TRBD1
CDR3aa: CATSDPGGGHEKLFF
CDR3nt: TGTGCCACCAGTGATCCTGGAGGGGGCCATGAAAAACTGTTTTTT

abundance: NA
v_gene: TRBV30
j_gene: TRBJ2-2
d_gene: NA
CDR3aa: CAWIGGSANTGELFF
CDR3nt: TGTGCCTGGATCGGTGGCAGCGCGAACACCGGGGAGCTGTTTTTT

abundance: few
v_gene: TRBV25-1
j_gene: TRBJ2-3
d_gene: NA
CDR3aa: CASSGIGSPSTDTQYF
CDR3nt: TGTGCCAGCAGTGGGATTGGGAGCCCTAGCACAGATACGCAGTATTTT

abundance: once
v_gene: TRBV30
j_gene: TRBJ1-5
d_gene: NA
CDR3aa: CAWSVFGRVNQPQHF
CDR3nt: TGTGCCTGGAGTGTATTCGGGAGAGTCAATCAGCCCCAGCATTTT

abundance: NA
v_gene: TRBV21-1
j_gene: TRBJ2-7
d_gene: NA
CDR3aa: CASSKGAKGLSYEQYF
CDR3nt: TGTGCCAGCAGCAAAGGGGCAAAGGGGCTCTCCTACGAGCAGTACTTC

abundance: NA
v_gene: TRBV4-3
j_gene: TRBJ2-1
d_gene: NA
CDR3aa: CASSQQGEESYNEQFF
CDR3nt: TGCGCCAGCAGCCAGCAAGGGGAGGAGAGTTACAATGAGCAGTTCTTC

abundance: NA
v_gene: TRBV6-5
j_gene: TRBJ1-1
d_gene: NA
CDR3aa: CASRTGERNTEAFF
CDR3nt: TGTGCCAGCAGGACGGGGGAAAGGAACACTGAAGCTTTCTTT

abundance: NA
v_gene: TRBV25-1
j_gene: TRBJ2-7
d_gene: TRBD1
CDR3aa: CASVASGTGNYEQYF
CDR3nt: TGTGCCAGCGTAGCTTCTGGGACAGGGAACTACGAGCAGTACTTC

abundance: NA
v_gene: TRBV7-9
j_gene: TRBJ1-1
d_gene: NA
CDR3aa: CASSLAKGGVTEAFF
CDR3nt: TGTGCCAGCAGCTTAGCCAAAGGGGGTGTTACTGAAGCTTTCTTT